This T cell receptor (beta chain) was found in a study of shared clonotypes between healthy human individuals. Study in general: Used for every donor were three CD4 naive, three CD4 memory, two CD8 naive and one CD8 memory plate.

Using immunoSEQ multiplex PCR, the repertoire was profiled, and TCRdb retains in-frame clones only, with some absent. The table shows about 330,000 clones, with roughly 70% occurring only once. A remark on this clone: The target antigen is unknown.

Study-wide findings and caveats: Despite large depth, sorted-subset datasets appeared incompletely sequenced.

Germline loops: CDR1 SGHTA, CDR2 FQGNSA. With 3 bases clipped from V and 3 bases from J, the junction kept 15 bases outside the gene matches. This CDR3 has 18 amino acids. A split of CD4+ cells into CD45RA+ naive and CD45RA-negative memory subsets was performed. Sequences were obtained from memory CD4+ T cells sorted from blood. Regarding subset: CD45RA-negative fraction. The rearrangement joins TRBV7-2 to TRBJ1-1; 8 bases map to TRBD1. The TCR originated in a man aged 30-40 years in good health. The chain's CDR3 is CASSFYRGLGSKHTEAFF. CDR3 DNA sequence: TGTGCCAGCAGCTTTTACAGGGGGTTGGGTTCGAAGCACACTGAAGCTTTCTTT.